This T cell receptor (beta chain) came from a study of blood T cell repertoires in COVID-19. On the study more broadly: Acute and convalescent COVID-19 samples came from the United States, Italy and Spain.

Two negative PCRs, clearance, or symptom resolution had been documented for recovered Cohort 3 donors. J lost 7 bases, V lost 0 bases, and 7 bases had no gene match. Germline V gene data show CDR1 as SGHNT and CDR2 as YYREEE (reference sequence). This CDR3 contains 16 residues. Sequencing used immunoSEQ multiplex PCR; TCRdb keeps in-frame clones, though not all of them. This table has roughly 250,000 clones, about 85% appearing once. The TCR sequence derives from a woman aged 45-65 years who had recovered from COVID-19. The sequencing input was PBMCs or T cells enriched from blood (not recorded which). The chain carries TRBV5-4 and TRBJ2-1, with 10 bases lining up with TRBD2. CDR3 sequence: CASSLAASGRSNEQFF. In DNA form, the CDR3 reads TGTGCCAGCAGCTTGGCCGCTAGCGGGAGATCTAATGAGCAGTTCTTC.